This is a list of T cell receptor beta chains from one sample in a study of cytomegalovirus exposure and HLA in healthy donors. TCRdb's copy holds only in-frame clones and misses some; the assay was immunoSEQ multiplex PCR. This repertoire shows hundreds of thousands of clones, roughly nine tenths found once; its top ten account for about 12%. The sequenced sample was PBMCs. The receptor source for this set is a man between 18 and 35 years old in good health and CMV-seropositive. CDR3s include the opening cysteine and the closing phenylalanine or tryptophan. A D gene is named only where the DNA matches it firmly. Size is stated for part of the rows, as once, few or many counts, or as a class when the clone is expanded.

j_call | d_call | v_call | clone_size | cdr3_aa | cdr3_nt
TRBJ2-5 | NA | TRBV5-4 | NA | CASSPSGEWETQYF | TGTGCCAGCAGCCCTTCGGGGGAGTGGGAGACCCAGTACTTC
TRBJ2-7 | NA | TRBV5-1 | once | CASSVALSSYEQYF | TGCGCCAGCAGCGTTGCATTGAGCTCCTACGAGCAGTACTTC
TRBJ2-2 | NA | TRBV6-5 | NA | CASQGNTGELFF | TGTGCCAGTCAGGGGAACACCGGGGAGCTGTTTTTT
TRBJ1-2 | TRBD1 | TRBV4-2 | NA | CASREGTGNYGYTF | TGTGCCAGCAGAGAGGGGACAGGAAACTATGGCTACACCTTC
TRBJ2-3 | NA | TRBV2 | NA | CASNPWRGLADTQYF | TGTGCCAGCAACCCTTGGAGGGGGCTGGCAGATACGCAGTATTTT
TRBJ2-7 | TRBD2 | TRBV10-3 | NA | CAISELAGAYEQYF | TGTGCCATCAGTGAACTAGCGGGAGCCTACGAGCAGTACTTC
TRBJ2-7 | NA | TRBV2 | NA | CASSEKTTGTDNF | TGTGCCAGCAGTGAAAAAACCACCGGGACTGATAACTTC
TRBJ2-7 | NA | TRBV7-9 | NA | CASSRNRDSYEQYF | TGTGCCAGCAGCCGGAACAGGGACTCCTACGAGCAGTACTTC
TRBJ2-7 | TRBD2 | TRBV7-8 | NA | CASSFRLAGVTYEQYF | TGTGCCAGCAGCTTTCGACTAGCGGGAGTTACCTACGAGCAGTACTTC
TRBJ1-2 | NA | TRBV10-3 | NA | CAISEEDWNYGYTF | TGTGCCATCAGTGAGGAGGACTGGAACTATGGCTACACCTTC
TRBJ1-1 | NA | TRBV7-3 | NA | CASSPGAAGTEAFF | TGTGCCAGCAGCCCCGGAGCGGCGGGCACTGAAGCTTTCTTT
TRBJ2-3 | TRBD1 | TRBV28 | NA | CASSSFSRDRWDTQYF | TGTGCCAGCAGTTCTTTCTCCCGGGACAGGTGGGATACGCAGTATTTT
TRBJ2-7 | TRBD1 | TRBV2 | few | CAGEEQGDSYEQYF | TGTGCCGGAGAAGAACAGGGGGACTCCTACGAGCAGTACTTC
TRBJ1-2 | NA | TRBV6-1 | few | CASSETTGPPYGYTF | TGTGCCAGCAGTGAAACTACAGGCCCGCCCTATGGCTACACCTTC
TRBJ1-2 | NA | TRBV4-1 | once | CASSQEPGLLGYTF | TGCGCCAGCAGCCAAGAACCGGGACTGCTTGGCTACACCTTC
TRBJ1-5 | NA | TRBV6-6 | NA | CASTVTGTGNQPQHF | TGTGCCAGCACCGTTACAGGGACGGGCAATCAGCCCCAGCATTTT
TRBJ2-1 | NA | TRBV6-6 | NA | CASSSLIPSYNEQFF | TGTGCCAGCAGTTCTTTGATACCTTCCTACAATGAGCAGTTCTTC
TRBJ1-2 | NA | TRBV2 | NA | CASRGDRGETYGYTF | TGTGCCAGCAGGGGGGACCGGGGGGAGACTTATGGCTACACCTTC
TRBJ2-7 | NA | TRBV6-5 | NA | CASSYSNIDSYEQYF | TGTGCCAGCAGTTACTCGAACATCGACTCCTACGAGCAGTACTTC
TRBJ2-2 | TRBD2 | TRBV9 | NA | CASSALAGGPGELFF | TGTGCCAGCAGCGCCTTAGCGGGAGGCCCCGGGGAGCTGTTTTTT
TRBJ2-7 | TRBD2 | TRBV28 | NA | CASSRISGRREQYF | TGTGCCAGCAGTAGGATTAGCGGGAGACGGGAGCAGTACTTC
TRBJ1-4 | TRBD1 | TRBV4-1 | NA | CASSLSEGASEKLFF | TGCGCCAGCAGCCTAAGTGAGGGGGCTAGTGAAAAACTGTTTTTT
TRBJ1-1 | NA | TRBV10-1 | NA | CASRTGPNTEAFF | TGCGCCAGCAGGACCGGGCCCAACACTGAAGCTTTCTTT
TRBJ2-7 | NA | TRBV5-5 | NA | CASSLPGGDEQYF | TGTGCCAGCAGCTTGCCCGGGGGAGACGAGCAGTACTTC
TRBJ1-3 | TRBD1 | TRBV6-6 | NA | CASSTQQGSGNTIYF | TGTGCCAGCAGTACCCAACAGGGGAGTGGAAACACCATATATTTT
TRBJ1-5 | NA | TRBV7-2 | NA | CASSLAQGGNQPQHF | TGTGCCAGCAGCTTGGCCCAGGGTGGCAATCAGCCCCAGCATTTT
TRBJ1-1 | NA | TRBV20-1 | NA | CSAREGRTAFF | TGCAGTGCTAGAGAGGGCCGTACGGCTTTCTTT
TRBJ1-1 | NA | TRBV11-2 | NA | CASSFTTGKAFF | TGTGCCAGCAGCTTCACGACAGGTAAAGCTTTCTTT
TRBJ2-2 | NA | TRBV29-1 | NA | CSVQATGELFF | TGCAGCGTTCAAGCCACCGGGGAGCTGTTTTTT
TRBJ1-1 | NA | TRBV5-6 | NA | CASSLDTGLTEAFF | TGTGCCAGCAGCTTGGATACGGGGCTCACTGAAGCTTTCTTT
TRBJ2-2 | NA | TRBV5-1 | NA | CASSFFGAGELFF | TGCGCCAGCAGCTTTTTTGGGGCCGGGGAGCTGTTTTTT
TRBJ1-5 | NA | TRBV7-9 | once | CASSEQSGYSNQPQHF | TGTGCCAGCAGCGAACAATCAGGATATAGCAATCAGCCCCAGCATTTT
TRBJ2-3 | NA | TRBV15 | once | CATTGVSTDTQYF | TGTGCCACTACGGGGGTTAGCACAGATACGCAGTATTTT
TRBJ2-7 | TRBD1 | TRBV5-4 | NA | CASSLAGTGVEQYF | TGTGCCAGCAGCTTAGCCGGGACAGGGGTCGAGCAGTACTTC
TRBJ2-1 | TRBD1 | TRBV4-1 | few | CASSPRQGHEQFF | TGCGCCAGCAGCCCCAGACAGGGACATGAGCAGTTCTTC
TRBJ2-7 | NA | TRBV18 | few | CASSGLQATAMSSYEQYF | TGTGCCAGCTCAGGGCTCCAAGCGACGGCAATGTCGTCCTACGAGCAGTACTTC
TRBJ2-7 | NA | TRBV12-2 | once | CASRLAHWQGPLYEQYF | TGTGCAAGTCGCTTAGCGCATTGGCAGGGGCCCCTCTACGAGCAGTACTTC
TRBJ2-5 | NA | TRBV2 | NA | CASSDFSQETQYF | TGTGCCAGCAGTGACTTCAGCCAAGAGACCCAGTACTTC
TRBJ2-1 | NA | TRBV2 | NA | CASSERQYNEQFF | TGTGCCAGCAGTGAACGGCAGTACAATGAGCAGTTCTTC
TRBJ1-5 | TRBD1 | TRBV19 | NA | CASSPWTGRLGQPQHF | TGTGCCAGTAGTCCCTGGACAGGGCGACTCGGTCAGCCCCAGCATTTT
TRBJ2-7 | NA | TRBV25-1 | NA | CASSSAGFYYEQYF | TGTGCCAGCAGTTCGGCAGGGTTTTATTACGAGCAGTACTTC
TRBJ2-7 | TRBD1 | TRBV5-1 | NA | CASSLPRQGAYEQYF | TGCGCCAGCAGCTTGCCTCGGCAGGGGGCCTACGAGCAGTACTTC
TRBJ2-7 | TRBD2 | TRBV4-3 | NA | CASSRTLAGHASYEQYF | TGCGCCAGCAGCCGCACCTTAGCGGGACATGCCTCCTACGAGCAGTACTTC
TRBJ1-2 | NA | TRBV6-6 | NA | CASSYESWIGGYTF | TGTGCCAGCAGTTACGAGAGCTGGATAGGGGGCTACACCTTC
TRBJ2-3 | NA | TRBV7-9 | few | CASSRQDSDTQYF | TGTGCCAGCAGCCGACAGGACTCAGATACGCAGTATTTT
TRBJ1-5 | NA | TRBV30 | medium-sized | CAWSVPSGRQPQHF | TGTGCCTGGAGTGTACCCTCCGGGCGGCAGCCCCAGCATTTT
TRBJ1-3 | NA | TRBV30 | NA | CAWSPGNTIYF | TGTGCCTGGAGCCCAGGAAACACCATATATTTT
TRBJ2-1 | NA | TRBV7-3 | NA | CASSQDSSSYNEQFF | TGTGCCAGCAGCCAAGACAGTAGCTCCTACAATGAGCAGTTCTTC
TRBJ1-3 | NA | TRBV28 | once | CASSFLQGYSGNTIYF | TGTGCCAGCAGTTTCCTACAGGGATACTCTGGAAACACCATATATTTT
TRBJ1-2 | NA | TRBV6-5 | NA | CASSLDGDYGYTF | TGTGCCAGCAGCCTGGACGGAGACTATGGCTACACCTTC
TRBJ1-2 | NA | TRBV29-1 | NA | CSVADIYGYTF | TGCAGCGTTGCAGACATCTATGGCTACACCTTC
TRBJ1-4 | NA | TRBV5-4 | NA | CASSLDRFNEKLFF | TGTGCCAGCAGCCTCGACAGATTTAATGAAAAACTGTTTTTT
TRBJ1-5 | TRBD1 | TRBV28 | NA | CASSQQGQPQHF | TGTGCCAGCAGTCAACAGGGGCAGCCCCAGCATTTT
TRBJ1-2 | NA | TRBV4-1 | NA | CASSQEYFGNYGYTF | TGCGCCAGCAGCCAAGAGTATTTTGGTAACTATGGCTACACCTTC
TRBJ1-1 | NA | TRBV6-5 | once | CASSYSGVERREAFF | TGTGCCAGCAGTTACTCTGGGGTGGAGAGGCGTGAAGCTTTCTTT
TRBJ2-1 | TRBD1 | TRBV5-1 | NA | CASRQGTGNSYNEQFF | TGCGCCAGCAGACAAGGGACAGGGAACTCCTACAATGAGCAGTTCTTC
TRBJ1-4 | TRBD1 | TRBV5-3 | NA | CARSPDRATNEKLFF | TGTGCCAGAAGTCCTGACAGGGCCACTAATGAAAAACTGTTTTTT
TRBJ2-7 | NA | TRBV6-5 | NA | CASSYVGYEQYF | TGTGCCAGCAGTTACGTTGGTTACGAGCAGTACTTC
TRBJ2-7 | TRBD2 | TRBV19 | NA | CASSPSGSRSEQYF | TGTGCCAGTAGTCCTAGCGGGAGTCGGAGCGAGCAGTACTTC
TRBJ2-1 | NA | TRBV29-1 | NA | CSVEDRYNEQFF | TGCAGCGTTGAAGACCGTTACAATGAGCAGTTCTTC